The T cell receptor beta chain under discussion was sequenced for a study of blood T cells in healthy people across ages. V was pared by 10 bases and J by 6 bases, with 18 bases between. This CDR3 comprises 13 residues. Germline CDR1 and CDR2: SEHNR and FQNEAQ (reference sequence). Healthy Russian Caucasian donors spanned ages roughly 6 to 90 years. Each sample had at least 7 million PBMCs isolated. Alongside a J-beta primer mix, a sample-barcoded 5' primer served in a second PCR lasting roughly 7 to 11 cycles. Each sample provided no less than 2.5 million CDR3-containing paired-end reads. TCRdb passed the 5' RACE reads through MiXCR, listing each CDR3 protein once. The top ten hold about a fifth of the sample, which has around 900,000 distinct CDR3 sequences, roughly 51% seen once.

The specimen was blood. The rearrangement joins TRBV7-9 to TRBJ1-1, with D possibly matching TRBD1 (6 bases). This TCR was recovered from a woman aged 60 to 75 in good health. CDR3 protein: CAIPSRGSAEAFF. As DNA, the CDR3 is TGTGCCATCCCTTCCAGGGGTTCCGCTGAAGCTTTCTTT.